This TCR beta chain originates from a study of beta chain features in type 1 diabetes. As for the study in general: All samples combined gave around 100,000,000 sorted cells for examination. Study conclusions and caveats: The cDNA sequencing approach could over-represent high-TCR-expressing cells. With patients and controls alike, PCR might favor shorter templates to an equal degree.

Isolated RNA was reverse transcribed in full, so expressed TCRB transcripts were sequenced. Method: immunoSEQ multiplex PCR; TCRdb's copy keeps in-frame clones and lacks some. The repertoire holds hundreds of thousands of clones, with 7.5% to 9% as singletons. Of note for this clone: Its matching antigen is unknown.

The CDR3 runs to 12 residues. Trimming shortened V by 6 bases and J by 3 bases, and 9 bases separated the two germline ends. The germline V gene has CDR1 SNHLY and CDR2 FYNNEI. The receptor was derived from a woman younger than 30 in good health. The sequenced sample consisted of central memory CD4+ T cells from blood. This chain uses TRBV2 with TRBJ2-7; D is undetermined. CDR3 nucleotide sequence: TGTGCCAGCAGGGATAACATCTACGAGCAGTACTTC. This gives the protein CASRDNIYEQYF.